The 18 T cell receptor beta chains given below trace back to one sample, sequenced in a study of OX40 agonist ivuxolimab in advanced cancers. Sequencing used immunoSEQ multiplex PCR; TCRdb keeps in-frame clones, though not all of them. Of 60,000 to 80,000 clones listed, 84% are singletons. This material consisted of CD4+ or CD8+ T cells sorted from blood, taken in a trial of the OX40 agonist ivuxolimab. These receptors came from an adult with an advanced solid tumor such as melanoma, head and neck, liver or kidney cancer.

The V gene is TRBV5-1, the J gene TRBJ1-5, with unresolved D. The V gene lost 0 bases and the J gene lost 7 bases, with 11 bases spanning the gap. CDR3 size: 14 residues. The germline gives CDR1 SGHRS, CDR2 YFSETQ. In DNA, the CDR3 is TGCGCCAGCAGCTTGGACCTGAATAACCAGCCCCAGCATTTT. Its translation: CASSLDLNNQPQHF.

This chain joins TRBV6-6 and TRBJ1-2; D unresolved. The CDR3 has 14 amino acids. Between the trimmed V and J ends, which lost 1 base and 5 bases, there was a span of 11 bases. Germline V lookup: CDR1 MNHNY, CDR2 SVGAGI (reference sequence). The CDR3 reads CASSYFGEAYGYTF. Written as DNA, the CDR3 is TGTGCCAGCAGTTACTTCGGAGAGGCGTATGGCTACACCTTC.

The rearrangement links TRBV11-2 to TRBJ2-5, with 16 bases matching TRBD2. The CDR3 consists of 18 residues. V lost 7 bases to trimming and J lost 5 bases; unmatched junction nucleotides: 13. CDR1 SGHAT and CDR2 FQNNGV come from the germline V gene. The CDR3 nucleotides are TGTGCCAGCACCCAGGGACTAGCGGGGGGGCCAGGCCGGGAGACCCAGTACTTC. Amino acid sequence: CASTQGLAGGPGRETQYF. Full variable domain (rest looked up from reference TRBV11-2 and TRBJ2-5): EAGVAQSPRYKIIEKRQSVAFWCNPISGHATLYWYQQILGQGPKLLIQFQNNGVVDDSQLPKDRFSAERLKGVDSTLKIQPAKLEDSAVYLCASTQGLAGGPGRETQYFGPGTRLLVL.

The chain employs TRBV5-1 and TRBJ2-3; D is perhaps TRBD1 (5 bases). This CDR3 is built from 16 residues. Deletions cut 0 bases from V and 0 bases from J, with 11 bases between. Per the germline V gene, CDR1 is SGHRS and CDR2 is YFSETQ. CDR3 bases: TGCGCCAGCAGCTTGGTTGCAGGGATTAGCACAGATACGCAGTATTTT. Amino acid sequence: CASSLVAGISTDTQYF.

As for this clone: At the DNA level, this CDR3 is encoded by other sequences in the same sample as well. This chain uses TRBV7-2 with TRBJ1-5; TRBD1 matches 7 bases. This CDR3 is 13 amino acids long. Per the germline V gene, CDR1 is SGHTA and CDR2 is FQGNSA. With V trimmed by 3 bases and J by 4 bases, 0 bases remained unmatched. The CDR3, as DNA: TGTGCCAGCAGCTTGACAGGGAATCAGCCCCAGCATTTT. Translated, it gives CASSLTGNQPQHF.

This rearrangement joins TRBV18 to TRBJ1-1; weak D call: TRBD1 (6 bases). Trimming took off 3 bases at V and 3 bases at J, with 14 bases between the two ends. Germline lookup yields CDR1 KGHSH and CDR2 LQKENI. This CDR3 has 15 residues. The CDR3 region has the DNA TGTGCCAGCTCACCGACCGACAGGCCCGACACTGAAGCTTTCTTT. Amino acids: CASSPTDRPDTEAFF. Based on the CDR3 plus reference TRBV18 and TRBJ1-1, the full variable domain is NAGVMQNPRHLVRRRGQEARLRCSPMKGHSHVYWYRQLPEEGLKFMVYLQKENIIDESGMPKERFSAEFPKEGPSILRIQQVVRGDSAAYFCASSPTDRPDTEAFFGQGTRLTVV.

The chain recombines TRBV4-2 with TRBJ2-2; D is undetermined. The V gene lost 0 bases and the J gene lost 5 bases, with 13 bases spanning the gap. The germline V gene encodes CDR1 LGHNA and CDR2 YNFKEQ. The CDR3 sequence is 16 residues long. The chain's CDR3 is CASSQDIARQTGELFF. The CDR3 bases are TGTGCCAGCAGCCAAGATATTGCCAGACAAACCGGGGAGCTGTTTTTT.

This clone was counted a few times. The chain recombines TRBV11-2 with TRBJ2-1; perhaps TRBD2 as D (7 bases). Germline V gene lookup returns CDR1 SGHAT and CDR2 FQNNGV. V lost 3 bases, J lost 4 bases, and 13 bases lay in between. This CDR3 comprises 15 residues. CDR3 nucleotide sequence: TGTGCCAGCAGCTTTGGGGGGGCAGGGTACAATGAGCAGTTCTTC. Translation: CASSFGGAGYNEQFF. The complete variable domain, with remaining parts taken from reference TRBV11-2 and TRBJ2-1, reads EAGVAQSPRYKIIEKRQSVAFWCNPISGHATLYWYQQILGQGPKLLIQFQNNGVVDDSQLPKDRFSAERLKGVDSTLKIQPAKLEDSAVYLCASSFGGAGYNEQFFGPGTRLTVL.

The rearrangement joins TRBV19 to TRBJ2-2, with D perhaps TRBD1 (6 bases). The ends were cut back, 9 bases at V and 3 bases at J, with 14 bases in the middle. CDR1 and CDR2 from the germline V gene are LNHDA and SQIVND (reference sequence). This CDR3 has 14 amino acids. The CDR3 DNA reads TGTGCCAGCCGGATTTCAGGGGACACCGGGGAGCTGTTTTTT. This codes for CASRISGDTGELFF.

This CDR3 reads CASSVGQGRGDTQYF. DNA for the CDR3: TGTGCCAGCAGCGTGGGACAGGGCAGGGGAGATACGCAGTATTTT. The rearrangement links TRBV2 to TRBJ2-3, with 9 bases aligning to TRBD1. Germline V gene data show CDR1 as SNHLY and CDR2 as FYNNEI. The CDR3 covers 15 residues. The trim removed 6 bases at V and 5 bases at J, leaving 9 bases unmatched.

This chain uses TRBV5-6 with TRBJ1-3; 7 bases are a match to TRBD1. From germline, CDR1 is SGHDT and CDR2 YYEEEE. The CDR3 sequence is 14 residues long. V lost 3 bases to trimming and J lost 1 base; unmatched junction nucleotides: 1. The CDR3 nucleotides are TGTGCCAGCAGCTGGGGACAGTCTGGAAACACCATATATTTT. It translates to CASSWGQSGNTIYF.

The chain carries TRBV7-9 and TRBJ1-4; a weak D match, TRBD1 (5 bases). The CDR3 spans 14 residues. The germline V and J ends were trimmed by 1 base and 8 bases, with 11 bases remaining between them. CDR1 is SEHNR, CDR2 FQNEAQ, per germline (reference sequence). Here the CDR3 DNA reads TGTGCCAGCAGCTTAGAGGGGAGTCGAGAAAAACTGTTTTTT. Translated: CASSLEGSREKLFF.

The V and J genes are TRBV4-3 and TRBJ2-2, with D perhaps TRBD1 (6 bases). Trimming took 4 bases from V and 8 from J, leaving 8 bases between them. The CDR3 is 12 amino acids. In germline, CDR1 is LGHNA, CDR2 YSLEER. The CDR3 nucleotides are TGCGCCAGCAGCCGAGGGACAGGGGAGCTGTTTTTT. This sequence encodes CASSRGTGELFF.

This chain links TRBV18 with TRBJ1-1, with D hard to call. Germline V CDR1 and CDR2: KGHSH, LQKENI. Deletions cut 3 bases from V and 8 bases from J, with 10 bases between. The CDR3 sequence is 12 residues long. This chain's CDR3 is CASSPRTGEAFF. The CDR3 DNA reads as TGTGCCAGCTCACCTCGTACGGGAGAAGCTTTCTTT.

The V and J genes are TRBV11-3 and TRBJ2-2; D may be TRBD1 (7 bases). This CDR3 contains 14 residues. V shed 5 bases and J shed 7 bases, with 14 bases lying between them. Germline V lookup: CDR1 SGHNT, CDR2 YENEEA. The CDR3 loop reads CASSAEGQIGELFF. CDR3 sequence (DNA): TGTGCCAGCAGCGCGGAGGGACAGATCGGGGAGCTGTTTTTT.

The J gene is TRBJ2-3, the V gene TRBV9, with 12 bases that match TRBD1. V lost 4 bases and J lost 6; bases outside the gene matches: 12. Germline V gene data show CDR1 as SGDLS and CDR2 as YYNGEE. The CDR3 is 17 amino acids. This chain's CDR3 is CASSRWGQGASGDTQYF. The CDR3, as DNA: TGTGCCAGCAGCAGATGGGGACAGGGGGCTTCGGGGGATACGCAGTATTTT. Filled out from reference TRBV9 and TRBJ2-3, the complete variable domain reads DSGVTQTPKHLITATGQRVTLRCSPRSGDLSVYWYQQSLDQGLQFLIQYYNGEERAKGNILERFSAQQFPDLHSELNLSSLELGDSALYFCASSRWGQGASGDTQYFGPGTRLTVL.

This rearrangement joins TRBV5-1 to TRBJ1-3; TRBD1 is a possible D gene (5 bases). V lost 4 bases, J lost 2 bases, and 13 bases lay in between. Germline CDR1 SGHRS, CDR2 YFSETQ. CDR3 length: 15 residues. The CDR3 here is CASSIQALPGNTIYF. The CDR3 region has the DNA TGCGCCAGCAGCATACAGGCCCTCCCTGGAAACACCATATATTTT.

The chain combines TRBV29-1 with TRBJ2-2; D remains unclear. CDR1 is SQVTM and CDR2 is ANQGSEA in the germline V gene. The ends were cut back, 6 bases at V and 0 bases at J, with 8 bases in the middle. The CDR3 runs to 13 residues. The CDR3 DNA reads as TGCAGCGTCCACGCCTCGAACACCGGGGAGCTGTTTTTT. This gives the protein CSVHASNTGELFF.